This T cell receptor beta chain comes out of a study of shared clonotypes between healthy human individuals. This table comes from immunoSEQ multiplex PCR, and its TCRdb copy is limited to in-frame clones, with some not included. Of hundreds of thousands of clones in the sample, roughly 96% were seen once. Pooled CD45RO+ cells and CCR7-negative CD45RA+ TemRA cells made up CD8 memory. V shed 5 bases and J shed 8 bases, with 13 bases lying between them. Germline V gene sequence: CDR1 SNHLY, CDR2 FYNNEI. This CDR3 has 13 residues. V and J are TRBV2 and TRBJ2-1; tentative D call: TRBD1 (6 bases). The sequence was obtained from a man aged 25 to 40 in good health. Material: memory CD8+ T cells sorted from blood. Subset: CD45RO+ cells pooled with CCR7-negative TemRA cells. The CDR3 spells CASSTQGSDEQFF. CDR3 sequence (DNA): TGTGCCAGCAGTACGCAGGGGAGCGATGAGCAGTTCTTC.